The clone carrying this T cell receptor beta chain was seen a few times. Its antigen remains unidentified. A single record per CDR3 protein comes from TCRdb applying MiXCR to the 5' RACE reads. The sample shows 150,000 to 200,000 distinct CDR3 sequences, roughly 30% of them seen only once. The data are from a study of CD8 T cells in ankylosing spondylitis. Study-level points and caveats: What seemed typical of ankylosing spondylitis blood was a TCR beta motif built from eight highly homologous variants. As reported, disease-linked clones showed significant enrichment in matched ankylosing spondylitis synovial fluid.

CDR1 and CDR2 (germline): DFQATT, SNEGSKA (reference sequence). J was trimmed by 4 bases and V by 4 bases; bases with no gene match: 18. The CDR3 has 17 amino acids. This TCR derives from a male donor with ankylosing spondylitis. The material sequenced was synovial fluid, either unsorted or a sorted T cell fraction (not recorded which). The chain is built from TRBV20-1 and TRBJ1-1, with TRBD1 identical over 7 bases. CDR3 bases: TGCAGTGCTAAACCGAGGACAGGCCTTGTACGTGGCACTGAAGCTTTCTTT. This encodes CSAKPRTGLVRGTEAFF.